Following are 25 T cell receptor beta chains from one sample sequenced in a study of CD8+CD57+ T cells in acquired aplastic anemia. According to the study, genomic DNA was the template for TCR beta VDJ and CDR3 profiling. In TCRdb, the reads were re-called with MiXCR into one record per CDR3 protein. The table includes about 160,000 distinct CDR3 sequences, around 40% detected once. Material: sorted CD4+, CD8+, or CD8+CD57+ T cells (not recorded which) from PBMCs. The receptors come from a human donor in good health.

This chain's CDR3 is CASSDLKGTSGRGANINEQFF. CDR3 nucleotide sequence: TGTGCCAGTAGCGATCTGAAGGGGACTAGCGGGAGAGGGGCCAACATCAATGAGCAGTTCTTC. The chain links TRBV19 to TRBJ2-1; TRBD2 aligns across 14 bases. Germline trimming cut 6 bases from V and 6 bases from J; bases unmatched to any gene: 22. The CDR3 is made up of 21 amino acids. Germline CDR1 LNHDA, CDR2 SQIVND (reference sequence).

This clonotype was counted between two and nine times. Being one base from a much bigger clone, this may be a read error. V gene TRBV19 combines with J gene TRBJ1-6; no clear D gene. Germline V gene data show CDR1 as LNHDA and CDR2 as SQIVND (reference sequence). The CDR3 totals 14 residues. V lost 8 bases and J lost 9, with 17 bases in between. CDR3 nucleotides: TGTGCCAGTGGCCGACAAGGTAATACTTCACCCCTCCACTTT. Protein: CASGRQGNTSPLHF.

The chain joins TRBV19 to TRBJ1-3; no firm D call. The germline V and J ends were trimmed by 4 bases and 0 bases, with 10 bases remaining between them. CDR3 length equals 15 residues. CDR1 is LNHDA, CDR2 SQIVND, per germline (reference sequence). This CDR3 reads CASSTEVRSGNTIYF. In DNA form, the CDR3 reads TGTGCCAGTAGTACCGAGGTTCGCTCTGGAAACACCATATATTTT.

This clonotype was found a few times. This sequence joins TRBV6-2 or TRBV6-3 and TRBJ2-6; tentative D call: TRBD2 (6 bases). Germline assignment: CDR1 MNHEY and CDR2 SVGEGT. The CDR3 spans 16 residues. CDR3 sequence reads: CALSAGTISGANVLTF. For the CDR3, the DNA is TGTGCACTGTCGGCGGGAACTATTTCTGGGGCCAACGTCCTGACTTTC.

The CDR3 DNA is TGTGCCAGCTCACCTGGACAGCTGAACACTGAAGCTTTCTTT. Encoded protein: CASSPGQLNTEAFF. The V and J genes are TRBV18 and TRBJ1-1; D perhaps matches TRBD1 (6 bases). The CDR3 contains 14 residues. Germline V gene data show CDR1 as KGHSH and CDR2 as LQKENI. The V end was cut by 3 bases, the J end by 0 bases, with 8 bases between.

The V call is TRBV7-9, the J call TRBJ2-1; 13 positions agree with TRBD2. The V gene end was trimmed by 1 base and the J gene end by 5 bases; junction bases not matched to a gene: 5. Germline assignment: CDR1 SEHNR and CDR2 FQNEAQ (reference sequence). The CDR3 loop spans 17 amino acids. Here the CDR3 reads CASSLDGLAGVHNEQFF. CDR3 in DNA: TGTGCCAGCAGCTTAGATGGACTAGCGGGAGTCCACAATGAGCAGTTCTTC.

This clonotype was recorded many times. The rearrangement links TRBV7-6 to TRBJ1-4; tentatively, D is TRBD1 (5 bases). This CDR3 has 15 amino acids. In germline, CDR1 is SGHVS, CDR2 FNYEAQ. The V end lost 0 bases, the J end lost 8 bases, and 13 bases lay between the germline ends. Here the CDR3 reads CASSLALGVGEKLFF. CDR3 nucleotides: TGTGCCAGCAGCTTAGCGCTGGGGGTAGGAGAAAAACTGTTTTTT.

The chain couples TRBV18 to TRBJ2-6; D is uncertain. The CDR3 has 15 residues. Germline loops: CDR1 KGHSH, CDR2 LQKENI. With 2 bases removed from V and 2 bases from J, the gap between germline ends came to 7 bases. The CDR3 bases are TGTGCCAGCTCACCAGACACTACTGGGGCCAACGTCCTGACTTTC. This codes for CASSPDTTGANVLTF.

This clonotype appeared many times. The chain uses TRBV5-1 and TRBJ2-7; 8 nucleotides line up with TRBD1. The length of the CDR3 is 15 residues. V shed 0 bases and J 4 bases; nucleotides not matched to a gene: 6. The germline V gene has CDR1 SGHRS and CDR2 YFSETQ. In DNA, the CDR3 is TGCGCCAGCAGCTTGGGGCAGGGGGCCACATACGAGCAGTACTTC. It encodes CASSLGQGATYEQYF.

The rearrangement joins TRBV27 to TRBJ2-2; D remains ambiguous. V lost 6 bases to trimming and J lost 1 base, with 12 bases between them. The CDR3 has 15 amino acids. Germline V lookup: CDR1 MNHEY, CDR2 SMNVEV (reference sequence). CDR3 DNA: TGTGCCAGCAGGACGACCTGGGGGAACACCGGGGAGCTGTTTTTT. Translation gives CASRTTWGNTGELFF.

Concerning this clonotype: The CDR3 ends on some other residue instead of the conserved phenylalanine or tryptophan, so this is likely a read error. This chain links TRBV10-2 with TRBJ2-2; 7 nucleotides line up with TRBD1. V shed 1 base and J 3 bases; nucleotides not matched to a gene: 2. The CDR3 is 15 residues long. In germline, CDR1 is WSHSY, CDR2 SAAADI. In nucleotides, the CDR3 is TGCGCCAGCAGTGAGTGGGGACAGTACACCGGGGAGCTGTTTTGT. Its translation is CASSEWGQYTGELFC.

At least ten counts were recorded for this clonotype. J is TRBJ2-3 and V is TRBV5-4, with a weak D call TRBD2 (6 bases). CDR1 and CDR2 from the germline V gene are SGHNT and YYREEE (reference sequence). V was cut by 4 bases and J by 1 base, with 13 bases left in between. This CDR3 region has 15 residues. Here the CDR3 DNA reads TGTGCCAGCAGCACTGCGGGATTGGGCACAGATACGCAGTATTTT. Translated, it gives CASSTAGLGTDTQYF.

In this sample, this clonotype turned up many times. The chain links TRBV9 to TRBJ1-2; the match to TRBD1 covers 7 bases. Per germline, CDR1 SGDLS and CDR2 YYNGEE. This CDR3 has 13 amino acids. J was trimmed by 5 bases and V by 3 bases; bases with no gene match: 4. The CDR3 nucleotides are TGTGCCAGCAGCGCGGACAGGCCGTATGGCTACACCTTC. Its protein is CASSADRPYGYTF.

The chain combines TRBV7-8 with TRBJ1-6; D is possibly TRBD1 (5 bases). Looked up from germline, CDR1 is SGHVS and CDR2 is FQNEAQ. The CDR3 runs to 13 residues. Trimming shortened V by 6 bases and J by 11 bases, and 14 bases separated the two germline ends. The CDR3 DNA sequence: TGTGCCAGCAGGACCGGGACCGGGGCACCCCTCCACTTT. Its translation: CASRTGTGAPLHF.

This clonotype turned up a few times. The chain recombines TRBV6-1 with TRBJ2-1; D might be TRBD2 (5 bases). CDR1 is MNHNS, CDR2 SASEGT, per germline. The CDR3 consists of 16 residues. The V end lost 7 bases, the J end lost 0 bases, and 16 bases lay between the germline ends. CDR3 loop: CASIRDSASSYNEQFF. CDR3 sequence (DNA): TGTGCCAGCATTAGGGATAGCGCCAGCTCCTACAATGAGCAGTTCTTC.

V gene TRBV29-1 combines with J gene TRBJ2-7, with 11 bases identical to TRBD2. Germline CDR1 and CDR2: SQVTM and ANQGSEA. V trimming: 6 bases; J trimming: 2 bases; junction bases outside the gene matches: 9. This CDR3 is built from 15 residues. DNA for the CDR3: TGCAGCGTCACGGGGCTAGCGGGAGGTCCCTACGAGCAGTACTTC. It codes for CSVTGLAGGPYEQYF.

This clonotype was detected many times. The CDR3 coding sequence is TGTGCCAGCAGCGTTGAAGCGGCCAGCACAGATACGCAGTATTTT. It encodes CASSVEAASTDTQYF. The chain couples TRBV9 to TRBJ2-3, with D perhaps TRBD2 (5 bases). V was shortened by 2 bases and J by 0 bases, with 10 bases between the two germline ends. There are 15 residues in the CDR3. Germline V gene data show CDR1 as SGDLS and CDR2 as YYNGEE. Full variable domain (remainder filled in from reference TRBV9 and TRBJ2-3): DSGVTQTPKHLITATGQRVTLRCSPRSGDLSVYWYQQSLDQGLQFLIQYYNGEERAKGNILERFSAQQFPDLHSELNLSSLELGDSALYFCASSVEAASTDTQYFGPGTRLTVL.

The CDR3 spells CASRPGRLQETQYF. CDR3 coding DNA: TGTGCCAGCAGGCCGGGACGGCTACAAGAGACCCAGTACTTC. The chain uses TRBV2 and TRBJ2-5; D may match TRBD1 or TRBD2 (5 bases each). Germline V gives CDR1 SNHLY, CDR2 FYNNEI. This CDR3 region has 14 residues. The V and J ends lost 6 bases and 2 bases respectively, with 13 bases between them.

The chain is built from TRBV29-1 and TRBJ1-4; D is unresolved. Trimming removed 5 bases at V and 8 bases at J, with 15 bases between. Germline V gene lookup returns CDR1 SQVTM and CDR2 ANQGSEA. This CDR3 contains 13 residues. The CDR3 here is CSVQPSLGEKLFF. CDR3 DNA: TGCAGCGTTCAGCCCTCATTAGGGGAAAAACTGTTTTTT.

The genes are TRBV20-1 and TRBJ2-7, with D perhaps assigned TRBD1 or TRBD2 (5 bases each). Between the trimmed V and J ends, which lost 5 bases and 0 bases, there was a span of 14 bases. This CDR3 has 14 residues. Per the germline V gene, CDR1 is DFQATT and CDR2 is SNEGSKA (reference sequence). The CDR3 protein is CSARTGPGSYEQYF. CDR3 sequence (DNA): TGCAGTGCTCGCACGGGACCCGGCTCCTACGAGCAGTACTTC.

V is TRBV6-2 or TRBV6-3 and J is TRBJ1-1; 8 positions match TRBD1. CDR3 length: 15 residues. The germline gives CDR1 MNHEY, CDR2 SVGEGT. Unmatched junction bases numbered 15, after V lost 8 bases and J lost 7 bases. The CDR3 bases are TGTGCCAGCGGGCACCCCGGGGGCACAGGGGGTGAAGCTTTCTTT. This translates into CASGHPGGTGGEAFF.

V gene TRBV11-1 combines with J gene TRBJ2-3; 10 bases fit TRBD2. The CDR3 length is 15 residues. With 5 bases clipped from V and 2 bases from J, the junction kept 4 bases outside the gene matches. Per germline, CDR1 SGHAT and CDR2 FQDESV (reference sequence). CDR3 protein: CASSPGTSVTDTQYF. The CDR3 nucleotides are TGTGCCAGCAGCCCCGGGACTAGCGTCACAGATACGCAGTATTTT. The full variable domain, completed using reference TRBV11-1 and TRBJ2-3, is EAEVAQSPRYKITEKSQAVAFWCDPISGHATLYWYRQILGQGPELLVQFQDESVVDDSQLPKDRFSAERLKGVDSTLKIQPAELGDSAMYLCASSPGTSVTDTQYFGPGTRLTVL.

This clonotype has at least ten counts. The chain couples TRBV9 to TRBJ2-7; TRBD2 agrees at 7 bases. The germline V gene has CDR1 SGDLS and CDR2 YYNGEE. This CDR3 contains 13 residues. V was clipped by 0 bases and J by 7 bases; unmatched bases: 4. CDR3 nucleotide sequence: TGTGCCAGCAGCGTAGCGGTGGGGGGGGAGCAGTACTTC. Translation: CASSVAVGGEQYF.

The chain combines TRBV15 with TRBJ2-7, with a possible D match to TRBD2 (6 bases). This CDR3 is built from 15 residues. The germline V gene encodes CDR1 LNHNV and CDR2 YYDKDF (reference sequence). The V end was cut by 5 bases, the J end by 7 bases, with 21 bases between. CDR3: CATSPLWGLGREQYF. The CDR3 DNA is TGTGCCACCAGCCCCTTGTGGGGCTTAGGGAGGGAGCAGTACTTC.

This clonotype was seen ten or more times. The rearrangement joins TRBV29-1 to TRBJ2-3; 8 bases line up with TRBD1. The CDR3 totals 13 residues. Germline trimming cut 6 bases from V and 2 bases from J; bases unmatched to any gene: 4. Germline V gene lookup returns CDR1 SQVTM and CDR2 ANQGSEA. CDR3 residues: CSVRQGLTDTQYF. DNA of the CDR3: TGCAGCGTGCGACAGGGGCTCACAGATACGCAGTATTTT.